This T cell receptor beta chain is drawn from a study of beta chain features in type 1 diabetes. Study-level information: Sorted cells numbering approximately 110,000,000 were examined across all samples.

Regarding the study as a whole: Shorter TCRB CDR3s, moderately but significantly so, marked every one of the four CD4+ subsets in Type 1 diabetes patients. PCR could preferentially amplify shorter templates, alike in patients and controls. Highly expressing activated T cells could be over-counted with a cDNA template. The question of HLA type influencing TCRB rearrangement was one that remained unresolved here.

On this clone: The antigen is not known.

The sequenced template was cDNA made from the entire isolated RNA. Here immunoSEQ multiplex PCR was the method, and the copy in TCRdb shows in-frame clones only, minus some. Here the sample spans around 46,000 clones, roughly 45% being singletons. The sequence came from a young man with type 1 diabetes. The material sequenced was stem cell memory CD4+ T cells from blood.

CDR3 residues: CASSSSLTSGAYNEQFF. CDR3 nucleotides: TGTGCCAGCAGCTCCTCCTTGACTAGCGGAGCCTACAATGAGCAGTTCTTC. This rearrangement joins TRBV7-2 to TRBJ2-1; 9 positions agree with TRBD2. The CDR3 is 17 residues long. The germline gives CDR1 SGHTA, CDR2 FQGNSA. V shed 4 bases, J shed 2 bases, and the junction held 9 bases outside the gene matches.